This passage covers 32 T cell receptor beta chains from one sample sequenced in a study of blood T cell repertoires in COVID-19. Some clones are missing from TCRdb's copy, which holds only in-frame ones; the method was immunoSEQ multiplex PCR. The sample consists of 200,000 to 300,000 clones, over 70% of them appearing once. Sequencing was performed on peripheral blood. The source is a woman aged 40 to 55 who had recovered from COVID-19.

The CDR3 DNA reads TGCGCCAGCAGCCAAGATTGGAACAGGGCGAACTATGGCTACACCTTC. It is translated as CASSQDWNRANYGYTF. This chain joins TRBV4-3 and TRBJ1-2, with D tentatively TRBD1 (6 bases). The CDR3 contains 16 residues. Germline V gives CDR1 LGHNA, CDR2 YSLEER. Trimming shortened V by 0 bases and J by 2 bases, and 13 bases separated the two germline ends.

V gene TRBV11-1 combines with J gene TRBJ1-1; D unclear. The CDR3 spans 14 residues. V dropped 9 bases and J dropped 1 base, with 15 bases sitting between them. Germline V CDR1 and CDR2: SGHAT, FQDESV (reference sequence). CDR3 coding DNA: TGTGCCAGTGATTCGACGGAGGGGAACACTGAAGCTTTCTTT. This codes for CASDSTEGNTEAFF.

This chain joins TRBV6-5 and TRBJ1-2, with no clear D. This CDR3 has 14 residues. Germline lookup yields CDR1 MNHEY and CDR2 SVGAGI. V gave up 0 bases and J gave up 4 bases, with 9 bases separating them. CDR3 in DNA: TGTGCCAGCAGTTACTCGAGGGAGCCCTATGGCTACACCTTC. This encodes CASSYSREPYGYTF.

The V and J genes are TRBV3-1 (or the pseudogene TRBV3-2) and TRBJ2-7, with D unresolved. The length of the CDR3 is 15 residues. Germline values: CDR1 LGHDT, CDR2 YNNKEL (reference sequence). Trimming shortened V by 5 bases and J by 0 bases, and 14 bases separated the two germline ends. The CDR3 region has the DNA TGTGCCAGCAGCACCCATGCCGGGTCCTCCTACGAGCAGTACTTC. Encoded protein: CASSTHAGSSYEQYF.

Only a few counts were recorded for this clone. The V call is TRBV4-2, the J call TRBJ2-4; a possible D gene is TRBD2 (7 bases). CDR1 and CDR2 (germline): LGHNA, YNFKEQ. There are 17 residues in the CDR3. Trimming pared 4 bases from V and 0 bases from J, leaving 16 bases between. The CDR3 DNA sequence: TGTGCCAGCAGCCTCTTGGGAGGGGGGTTAGCCAAAAACATTCAGTACTTC. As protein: CASSLLGGGLAKNIQYF.

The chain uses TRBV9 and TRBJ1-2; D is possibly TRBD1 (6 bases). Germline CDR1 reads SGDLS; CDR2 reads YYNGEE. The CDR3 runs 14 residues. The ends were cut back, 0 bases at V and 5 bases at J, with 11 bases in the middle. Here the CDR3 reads CASSVVGAGYGYTF. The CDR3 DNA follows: TGTGCCAGCAGCGTAGTGGGGGCAGGATATGGCTACACCTTC.

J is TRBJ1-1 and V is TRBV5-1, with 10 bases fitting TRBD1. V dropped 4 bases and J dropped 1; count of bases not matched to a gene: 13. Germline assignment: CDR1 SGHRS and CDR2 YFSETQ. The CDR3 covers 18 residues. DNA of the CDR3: TGCGCCAGCAGCCGGAACGCTAGACAGGGGGCAGGGAACACTGAAGCTTTCTTT. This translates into CASSRNARQGAGNTEAFF.

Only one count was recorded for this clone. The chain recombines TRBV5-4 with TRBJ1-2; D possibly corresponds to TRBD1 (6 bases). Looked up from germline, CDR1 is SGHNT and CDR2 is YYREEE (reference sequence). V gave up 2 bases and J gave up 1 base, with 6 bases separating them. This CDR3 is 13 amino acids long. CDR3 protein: CASSLGGNYGYTF. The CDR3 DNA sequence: TGTGCCAGCAGCTTAGGGGGTAACTATGGCTACACCTTC.

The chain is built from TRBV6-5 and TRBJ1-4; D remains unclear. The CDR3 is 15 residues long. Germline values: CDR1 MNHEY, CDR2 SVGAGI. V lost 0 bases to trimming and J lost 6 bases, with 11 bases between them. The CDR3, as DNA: TGTGCCAGCAGTTACTCGTCCGTAATAGATGAAAAACTGTTTTTT. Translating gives CASSYSSVIDEKLFF.

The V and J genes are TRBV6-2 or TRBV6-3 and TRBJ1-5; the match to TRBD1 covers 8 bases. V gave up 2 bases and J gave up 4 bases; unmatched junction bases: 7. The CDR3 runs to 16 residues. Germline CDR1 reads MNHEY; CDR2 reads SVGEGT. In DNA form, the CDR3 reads TGTGCCAGCAGTTACCCACGGACAGGGAATAATCAGCCCCAGCATTTT. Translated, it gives CASSYPRTGNNQPQHF.

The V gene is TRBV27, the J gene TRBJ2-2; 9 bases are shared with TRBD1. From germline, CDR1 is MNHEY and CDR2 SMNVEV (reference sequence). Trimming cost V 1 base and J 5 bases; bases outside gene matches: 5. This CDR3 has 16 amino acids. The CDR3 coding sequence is TGTGCCAGCAGTTTATTCGTGACAGGGGGAACCGGGGAGCTGTTTTTT. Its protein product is CASSLFVTGGTGELFF.

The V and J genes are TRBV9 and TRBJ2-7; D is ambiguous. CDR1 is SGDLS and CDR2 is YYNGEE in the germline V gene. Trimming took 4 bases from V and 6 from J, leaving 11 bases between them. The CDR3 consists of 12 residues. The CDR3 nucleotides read TGTGCCAGCAGCCGTAGTTTGAGCGAGCAGTACTTC. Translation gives CASSRSLSEQYF.

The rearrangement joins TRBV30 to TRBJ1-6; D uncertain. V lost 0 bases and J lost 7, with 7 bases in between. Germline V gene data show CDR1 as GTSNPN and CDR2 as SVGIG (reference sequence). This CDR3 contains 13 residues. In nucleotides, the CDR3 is TGTGCCTGGAGTGTCGGGGTCAATTCACCCCTCCACTTT. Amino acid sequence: CAWSVGVNSPLHF.

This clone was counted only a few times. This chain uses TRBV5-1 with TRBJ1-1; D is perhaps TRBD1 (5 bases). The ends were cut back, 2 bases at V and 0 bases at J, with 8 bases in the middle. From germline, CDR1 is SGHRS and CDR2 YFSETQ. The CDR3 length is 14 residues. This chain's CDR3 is CASSFTGVNTEAFF. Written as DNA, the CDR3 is TGCGCCAGCAGCTTTACGGGGGTGAACACTGAAGCTTTCTTT.

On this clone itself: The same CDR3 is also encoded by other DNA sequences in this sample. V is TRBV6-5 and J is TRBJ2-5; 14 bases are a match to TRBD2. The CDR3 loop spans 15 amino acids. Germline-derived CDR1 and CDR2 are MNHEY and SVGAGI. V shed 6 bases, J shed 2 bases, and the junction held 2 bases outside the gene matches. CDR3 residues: CASSRLAGGQETQYF. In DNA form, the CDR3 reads TGTGCCAGCAGCCGACTAGCGGGGGGGCAAGAGACCCAGTACTTC.

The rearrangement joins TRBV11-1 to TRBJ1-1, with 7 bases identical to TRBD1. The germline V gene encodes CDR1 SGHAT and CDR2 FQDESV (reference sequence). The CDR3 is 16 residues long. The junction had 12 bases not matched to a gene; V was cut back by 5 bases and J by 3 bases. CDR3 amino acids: CASSPYGTVEYTEAFF. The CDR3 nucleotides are TGTGCCAGCAGCCCCTACGGGACAGTCGAGTACACTGAAGCTTTCTTT.

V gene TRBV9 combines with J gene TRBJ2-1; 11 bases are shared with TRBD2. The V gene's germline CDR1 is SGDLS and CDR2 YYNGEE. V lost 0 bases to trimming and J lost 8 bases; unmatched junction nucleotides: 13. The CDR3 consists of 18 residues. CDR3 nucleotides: TGTGCCAGCAGCGTAGGTTTAGTAGCGGGGGGGCTATGGTATGAGCAGTTCTTC. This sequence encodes CASSVGLVAGGLWYEQFF.

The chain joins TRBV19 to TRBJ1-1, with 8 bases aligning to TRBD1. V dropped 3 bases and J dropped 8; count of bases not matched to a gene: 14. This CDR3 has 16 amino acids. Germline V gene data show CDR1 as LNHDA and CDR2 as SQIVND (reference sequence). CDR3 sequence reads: CASSMDREHGTGEAFF. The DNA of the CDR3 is TGTGCCAGTAGTATGGACAGGGAGCACGGAACGGGGGAAGCTTTCTTT.

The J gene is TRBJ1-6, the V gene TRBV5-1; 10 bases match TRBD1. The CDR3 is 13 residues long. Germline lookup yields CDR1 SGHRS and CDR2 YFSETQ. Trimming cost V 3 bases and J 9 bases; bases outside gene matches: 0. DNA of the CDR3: TGCGCCAGCAGCTGGGACAGGGGTTCACCCCTCCACTTT. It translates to CASSWDRGSPLHF.

CDR3 DNA: TGCGCCAGCAGCAGCACAGGGCGGTTAACCGGGGAGCTGTTTTTT. This gives the protein CASSSTGRLTGELFF. V usage is TRBV5-1 and J usage is TRBJ2-2, with D perhaps TRBD1 (6 bases). Germline values: CDR1 SGHRS, CDR2 YFSETQ. V was pared by 4 bases and J by 5 bases, with 15 bases between. CDR3 length equals 15 residues.

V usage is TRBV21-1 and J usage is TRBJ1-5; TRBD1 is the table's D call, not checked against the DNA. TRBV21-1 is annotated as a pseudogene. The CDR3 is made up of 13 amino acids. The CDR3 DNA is TGTGCCAGCTTCACAGGTTTCAATCAGCCCCAGCATTTT. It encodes CASFTGFNQPQHF.

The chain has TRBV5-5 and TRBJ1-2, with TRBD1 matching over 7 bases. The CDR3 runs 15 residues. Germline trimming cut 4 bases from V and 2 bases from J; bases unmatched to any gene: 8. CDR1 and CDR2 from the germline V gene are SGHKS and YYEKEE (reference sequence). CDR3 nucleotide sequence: TGTGCCAGCAGCAGAGACAGGGCGCCAAACTATGGCTACACCTTC. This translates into CASSRDRAPNYGYTF.

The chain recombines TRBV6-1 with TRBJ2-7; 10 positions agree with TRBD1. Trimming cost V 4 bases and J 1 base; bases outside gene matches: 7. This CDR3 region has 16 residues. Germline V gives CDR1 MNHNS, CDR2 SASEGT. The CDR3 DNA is TGTGCCAGCAGTGCCCATCCGGGACAGGGGTCCTACGAGCAGTACTTC. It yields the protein CASSAHPGQGSYEQYF.

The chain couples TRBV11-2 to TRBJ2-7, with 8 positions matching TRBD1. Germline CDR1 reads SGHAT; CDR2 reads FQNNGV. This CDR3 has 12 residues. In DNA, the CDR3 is TGTGGGACAGGGCCCGGGGAATACGAGCAGTACTTC. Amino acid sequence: CGTGPGEYEQYF.

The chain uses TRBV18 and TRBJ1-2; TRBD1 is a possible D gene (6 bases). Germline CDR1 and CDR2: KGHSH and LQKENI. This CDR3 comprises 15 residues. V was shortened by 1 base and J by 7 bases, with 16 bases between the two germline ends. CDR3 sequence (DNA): TGTGCCAGCTCACCACGCCGGGACATACCTTTTGGCTACACCTTC. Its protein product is CASSPRRDIPFGYTF.

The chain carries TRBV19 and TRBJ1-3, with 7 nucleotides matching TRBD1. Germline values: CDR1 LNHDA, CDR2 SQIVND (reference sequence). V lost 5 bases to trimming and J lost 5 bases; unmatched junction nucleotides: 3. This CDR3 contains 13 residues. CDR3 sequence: CASSWDRRNTIYF. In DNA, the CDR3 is TGTGCCAGTAGTTGGGACAGAAGAAACACCATATATTTT.

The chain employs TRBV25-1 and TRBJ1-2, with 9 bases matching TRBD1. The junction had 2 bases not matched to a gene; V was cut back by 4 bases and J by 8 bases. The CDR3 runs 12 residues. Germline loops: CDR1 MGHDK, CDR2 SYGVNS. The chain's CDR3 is CASSGTGVGYTF. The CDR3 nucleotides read TGTGCCAGCAGTGGGACAGGGGTAGGCTACACCTTC.

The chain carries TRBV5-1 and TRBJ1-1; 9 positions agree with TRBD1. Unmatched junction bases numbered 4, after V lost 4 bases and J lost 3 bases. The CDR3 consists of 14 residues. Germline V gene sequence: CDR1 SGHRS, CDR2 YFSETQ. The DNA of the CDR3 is TGCGCCAGCAGCCCTAGACAGGGGGACACTGAAGCTTTCTTT. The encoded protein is CASSPRQGDTEAFF.

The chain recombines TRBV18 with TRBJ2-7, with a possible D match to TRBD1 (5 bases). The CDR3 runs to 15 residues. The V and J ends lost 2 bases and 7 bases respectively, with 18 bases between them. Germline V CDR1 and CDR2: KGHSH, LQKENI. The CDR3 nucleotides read TGTGCCAGCTCACCAGGCCAGGGCGAGGTGGATGAGCAGTACTTC. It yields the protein CASSPGQGEVDEQYF.

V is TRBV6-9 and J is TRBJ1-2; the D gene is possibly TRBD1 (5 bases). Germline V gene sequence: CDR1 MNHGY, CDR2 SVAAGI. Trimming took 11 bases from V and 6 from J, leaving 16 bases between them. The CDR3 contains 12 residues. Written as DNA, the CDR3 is TGTGCCGGAAAGACAGTATTTAATGGCTACACCTTC. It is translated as CAGKTVFNGYTF.

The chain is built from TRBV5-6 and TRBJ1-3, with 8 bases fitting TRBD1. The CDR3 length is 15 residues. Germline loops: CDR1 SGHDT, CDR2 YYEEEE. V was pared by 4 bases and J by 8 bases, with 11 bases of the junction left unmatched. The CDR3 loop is CASSPYRTGRHTIYF. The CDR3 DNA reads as TGTGCCAGCAGCCCCTATCGGACAGGGAGACACACCATATATTTT.

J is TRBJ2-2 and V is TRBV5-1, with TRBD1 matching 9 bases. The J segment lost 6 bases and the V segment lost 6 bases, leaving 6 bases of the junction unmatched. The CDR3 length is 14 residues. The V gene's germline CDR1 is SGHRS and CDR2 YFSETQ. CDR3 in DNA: TGCGCCAGCAAACCACAGGGGGCCGCCGGGGAGCTGTTTTTT. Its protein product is CASKPQGAAGELFF.